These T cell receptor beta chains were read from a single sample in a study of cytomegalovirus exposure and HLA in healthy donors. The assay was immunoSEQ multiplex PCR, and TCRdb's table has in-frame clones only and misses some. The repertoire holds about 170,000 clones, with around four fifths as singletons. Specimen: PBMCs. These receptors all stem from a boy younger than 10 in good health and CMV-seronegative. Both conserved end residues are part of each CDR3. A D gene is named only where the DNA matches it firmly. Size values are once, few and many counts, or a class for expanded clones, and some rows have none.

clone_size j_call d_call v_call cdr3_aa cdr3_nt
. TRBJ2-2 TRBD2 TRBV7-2 CASSSQAGLNTGELFF TGTGCCAGCAGCTCACAAGCGGGATTGAACACCGGGGAGCTGTTTTTT
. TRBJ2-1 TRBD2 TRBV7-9 CSSSLGVSGGPAIYNEQFF TGTTCCAGCAGCTTAGGGGTTAGCGGGGGCCCTGCGATATACAATGAGCAGTTCTTC
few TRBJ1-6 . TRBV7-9 CASSLPPADSPLHF TGTGCCAGCAGCTTACCGCCAGCGGATTCACCCCTCCACTTT
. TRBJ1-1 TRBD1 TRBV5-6 CASSLGTENTEAFF TGTGCCAGCAGCTTAGGGACAGAGAACACTGAAGCTTTCTTT
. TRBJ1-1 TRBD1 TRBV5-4 CASSPMETGGENTEAFF TGTGCCAGCAGCCCCATGGAGACAGGGGGCGAGAACACTGAAGCTTTCTTT
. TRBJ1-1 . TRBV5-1 CASSLHGGGGIMNTEAFF TGCGCCAGCAGCTTGCACGGTGGCGGGGGGATTATGAACACTGAAGCTTTCTTT
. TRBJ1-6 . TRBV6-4 CASSDSGPGLGSPLHF TGTGCCAGCAGTGACTCAGGCCCTGGGCTTGGCTCACCCCTCCACTTT
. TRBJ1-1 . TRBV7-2 CASSSRGGALNTEAFF TGTGCCAGCAGCTCACGGGGCGGGGCCCTGAACACTGAAGCTTTCTTT
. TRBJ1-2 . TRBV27 CASSSLGHSGYTF TGTGCCAGCAGTTCACTAGGGCACAGTGGCTACACCTTC
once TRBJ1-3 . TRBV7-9 CASRPRGTSGNTIYF TGTGCCAGCAGGCCTCGGGGGACCTCTGGAAACACCATATATTTT
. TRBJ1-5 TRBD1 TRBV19 CASSAQGSRSNQPQHF TGTGCCAGTAGTGCACAGGGGAGTCGGAGCAATCAGCCCCAGCATTTT
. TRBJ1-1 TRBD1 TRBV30 CAWNAGTGRAEAFF TGTGCCTGGAACGCCGGGACAGGGAGGGCTGAAGCTTTCTTT
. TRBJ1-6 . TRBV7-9 CASRGPENSPLHF TGTGCCAGCAGGGGGCCTGAAAATTCACCCCTCCACTTT
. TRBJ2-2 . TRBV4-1 CASSQASGGTNTGELFF TGCGCCAGCAGCCAAGCATCTGGCGGTACGAACACCGGGGAGCTGTTTTTT
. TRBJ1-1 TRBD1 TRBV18 CASSSDRGTEAFF TGTGCCAGCTCCTCCGACAGGGGTACTGAAGCTTTCTTT
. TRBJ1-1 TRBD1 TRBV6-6 CASRRQGEAFF TGTGCCAGCAGGAGACAGGGGGAAGCTTTCTTT
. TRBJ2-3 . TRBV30 CAWSVSPPPPDTQYF TGTGCCTGGAGTGTAAGCCCTCCCCCCCCAGATACGCAGTATTTT
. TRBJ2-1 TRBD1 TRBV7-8 CASSSSRQGYNEQFF TGTGCCAGCAGCTCCTCCAGACAGGGGTACAATGAGCAGTTCTTC
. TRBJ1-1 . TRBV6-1 CASSEKPWGVTEAFF TGTGCCAGCAGTGAGAAACCATGGGGGGTCACTGAAGCTTTCTTT
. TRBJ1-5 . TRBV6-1 CASSGTGGRNQPQHF TGTGCCAGCAGTGGAACAGGTGGTCGCAATCAGCCCCAGCATTTT
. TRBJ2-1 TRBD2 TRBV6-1 CASSIRREYNEQFF TGTGCCAGCAGCATCAGGCGGGAGTACAATGAGCAGTTCTTC
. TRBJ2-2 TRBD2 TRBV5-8 CASSLVVAGGYTGELFF TGTGCCAGCAGCTTGGTCGTGGCGGGAGGTTACACCGGGGAGCTGTTTTTT
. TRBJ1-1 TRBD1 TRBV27 CASSTSGGAGTEAFF TGTGCCAGCAGTACGTCAGGGGGCGCCGGCACTGAAGCTTTCTTT
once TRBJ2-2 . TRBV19 CASSLSGAGELFF TGTGCCAGTAGCCTATCCGGGGCCGGGGAGCTGTTTTTT
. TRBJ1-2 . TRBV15 CATSRDKGTDYGYTF TGTGCCACCAGCAGAGATAAGGGGACTGACTATGGCTACACCTTC
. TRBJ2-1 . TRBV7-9 CASSLGSTRDYNEQFF TGTGCCAGCAGCTTAGGGAGCACTAGAGACTACAATGAGCAGTTCTTC
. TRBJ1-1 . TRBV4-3 CASSPGHLSLNTEAFF TGCGCCAGCAGCCCGGGACATCTCTCCTTGAACACTGAAGCTTTCTTT
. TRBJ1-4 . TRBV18 CASSPGSANEKLFF TGTGCCAGCTCACCCGGGAGTGCTAATGAAAAACTGTTTTTT
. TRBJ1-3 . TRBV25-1 CASSDPSGNTIYF TGTGCCAGCAGTGACCCATCTGGAAACACCATATATTTT
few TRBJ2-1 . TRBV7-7 CASSFDRDYEQFF TGTGCCAGCAGCTTTGACAGGGACTATGAGCAGTTCTTC
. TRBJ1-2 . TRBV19 CASSITSIQNVYGYTF TGTGCCAGTAGTATTACCTCGATCCAGAACGTTTATGGCTACACCTTC
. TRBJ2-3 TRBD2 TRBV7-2 CASSFLAGGADTQYF TGTGCCAGCAGCTTTCTAGCGGGGGGGGCAGATACGCAGTATTTT
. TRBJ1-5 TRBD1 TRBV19 CASSLTGGNQPQHF TGTGCCAGTAGTTTGACAGGGGGAAATCAGCCCCAGCATTTT
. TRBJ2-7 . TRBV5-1 CASSLAGVYEQYF TGCGCCAGCAGCTTGGCGGGGGTCTACGAGCAGTACTTC
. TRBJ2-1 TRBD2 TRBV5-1 CASSPGLAGLNEQFF TGCGCCAGCAGCCCCGGACTAGCGGGCCTCAATGAGCAGTTCTTC
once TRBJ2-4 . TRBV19 CASTQTSAKNIQYF TGTGCCAGTACCCAGACATCGGCCAAAAACATTCAGTACTTC
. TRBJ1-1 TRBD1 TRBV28 CASSLPDRGDMNTEAFF TGTGCCAGCAGTTTACCGGACAGGGGGGATATGAACACTGAAGCTTTCTTT
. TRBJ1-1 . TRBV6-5 CASSPLANTEAFF TGTGCCAGCAGTCCACTCGCGAACACTGAAGCTTTCTTT
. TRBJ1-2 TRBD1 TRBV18 CASSHPDRVAEGYTF TGTGCCAGCTCACACCCGGACAGGGTAGCTGAAGGCTACACCTTC
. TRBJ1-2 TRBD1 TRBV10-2 CASSNPGQGSGYTF TGCGCCAGCAGTAACCCGGGACAGGGTAGTGGCTACACCTTC
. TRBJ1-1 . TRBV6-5 CASSAGTRATYEAFF TGTGCCAGCAGTGCGGGGACCCGGGCCACGTACGAAGCTTTCTTT
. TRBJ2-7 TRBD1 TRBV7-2 CASSSGGGVYEQYF TGTGCCAGCAGCTCAGGGGGCGGGGTCTACGAGCAGTACTTC
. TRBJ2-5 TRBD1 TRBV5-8 CASSYGTAQETQYF TGTGCCAGCAGCTACGGGACAGCCCAAGAGACCCAGTACTTC
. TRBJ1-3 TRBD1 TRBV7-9 CASSLGQGHSGNTIYF TGTGCCAGCAGCTTGGGACAGGGCCACTCTGGAAACACCATATATTTT
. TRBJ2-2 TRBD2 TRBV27 CASSLRLAGDKTTGELFF TGTGCCAGCAGTTTGAGACTAGCGGGAGATAAAACCACCGGGGAGCTGTTTTTT
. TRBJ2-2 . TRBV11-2 CASSFENLSSGELFF TGTGCCAGCAGTTTCGAAAACCTCAGTTCCGGGGAGCTGTTTTTT
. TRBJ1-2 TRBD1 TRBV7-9 CASSLDRGGGYGYTF TGTGCCAGCAGCTTAGATCGAGGGGGCGGCTATGGCTACACCTTC
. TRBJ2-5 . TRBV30 CAWSRQSLGETQYF TGTGCCTGGAGTCGACAGTCCCTGGGGGAGACCCAGTACTTC
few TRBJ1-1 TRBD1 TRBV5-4 CASSLSNRGSTEAFF TGTGCCAGCAGCTTGTCAAACAGGGGATCTACTGAAGCTTTCTTT
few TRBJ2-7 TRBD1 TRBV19 CASSRDRFYEQYF TGTGCCAGTAGCCGGGACAGGTTCTACGAGCAGTACTTC
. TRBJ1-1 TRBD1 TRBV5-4 CASSPGGQGKTEAFF TGTGCCAGCAGCCCAGGGGGACAGGGAAAAACTGAAGCTTTCTTT
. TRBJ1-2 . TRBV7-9 CASSLEWGGGYTF TGTGCCAGCAGCTTAGAGTGGGGGGGTGGCTACACCTTC
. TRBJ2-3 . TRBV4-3 CASSKGGDHLTDTQYF TGCGCCAGCAGCAAAGGCGGGGACCACCTCACAGATACGCAGTATTTT
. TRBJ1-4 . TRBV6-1 CASRVQVSIEKLFF TGTGCCAGCAGAGTACAGGTCTCTATCGAAAAACTGTTTTTT